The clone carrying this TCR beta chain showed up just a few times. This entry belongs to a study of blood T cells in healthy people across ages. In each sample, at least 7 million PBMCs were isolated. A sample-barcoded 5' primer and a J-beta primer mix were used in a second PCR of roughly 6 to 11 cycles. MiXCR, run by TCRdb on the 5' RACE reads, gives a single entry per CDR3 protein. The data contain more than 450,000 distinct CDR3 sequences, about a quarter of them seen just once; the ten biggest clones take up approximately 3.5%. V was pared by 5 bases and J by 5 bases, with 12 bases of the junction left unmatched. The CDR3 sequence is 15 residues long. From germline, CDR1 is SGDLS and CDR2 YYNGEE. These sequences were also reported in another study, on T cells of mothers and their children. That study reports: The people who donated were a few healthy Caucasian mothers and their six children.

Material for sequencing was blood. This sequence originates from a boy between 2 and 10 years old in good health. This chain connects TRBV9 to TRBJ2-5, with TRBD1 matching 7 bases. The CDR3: CASSPRQGFYETQYF. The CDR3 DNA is TGTGCCAGCAGTCCTCGACAGGGCTTTTACGAGACCCAGTACTTC. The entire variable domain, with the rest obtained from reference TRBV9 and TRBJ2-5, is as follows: DSGVTQTPKHLITATGQRVTLRCSPRSGDLSVYWYQQSLDQGLQFLIQYYNGEERAKGNILERFSAQQFPDLHSELNLSSLELGDSALYFCASSPRQGFYETQYFGPGTRLLVL.